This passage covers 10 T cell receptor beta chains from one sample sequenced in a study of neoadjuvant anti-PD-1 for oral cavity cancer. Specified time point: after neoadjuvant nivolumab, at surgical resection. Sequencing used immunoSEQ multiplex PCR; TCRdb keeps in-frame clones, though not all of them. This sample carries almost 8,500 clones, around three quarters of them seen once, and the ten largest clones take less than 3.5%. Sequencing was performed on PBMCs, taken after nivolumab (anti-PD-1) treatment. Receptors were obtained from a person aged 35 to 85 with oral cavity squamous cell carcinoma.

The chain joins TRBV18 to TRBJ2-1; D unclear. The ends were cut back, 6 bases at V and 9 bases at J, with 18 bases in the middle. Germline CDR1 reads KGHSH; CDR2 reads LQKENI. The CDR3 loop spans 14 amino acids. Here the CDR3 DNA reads TGTGCCAGCTCCCTTACCCTAACGGGTGGTGAGCAGTTCTTC. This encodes CASSLTLTGGEQFF.

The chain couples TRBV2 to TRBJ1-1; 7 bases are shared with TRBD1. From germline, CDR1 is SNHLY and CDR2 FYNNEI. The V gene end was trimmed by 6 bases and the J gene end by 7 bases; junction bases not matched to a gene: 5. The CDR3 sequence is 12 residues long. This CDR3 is CASSLGQVEAFF. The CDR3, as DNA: TGTGCCAGCAGCCTCGGACAGGTTGAAGCTTTCTTT.

The CDR3 DNA sequence: TGTGCCAGCAGCCTCCCGGGACAACCGGGCAATGAGCAGTTCTTC. This gives the protein CASSLPGQPGNEQFF. J is TRBJ2-1 and V is TRBV7-6; the D gene is possibly TRBD1 (6 bases). Germline V gives CDR1 SGHVS, CDR2 FNYEAQ. This CDR3 region has 15 residues. V was cut by 5 bases and J by 6 bases, with 17 bases left in between.

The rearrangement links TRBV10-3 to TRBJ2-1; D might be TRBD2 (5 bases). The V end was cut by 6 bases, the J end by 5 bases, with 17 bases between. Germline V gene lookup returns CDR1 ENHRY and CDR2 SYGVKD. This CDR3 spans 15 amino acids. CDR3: CAIRPDGDHDNEQFF. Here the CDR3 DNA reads TGTGCCATCAGACCCGACGGGGATCACGACAATGAGCAGTTCTTC.

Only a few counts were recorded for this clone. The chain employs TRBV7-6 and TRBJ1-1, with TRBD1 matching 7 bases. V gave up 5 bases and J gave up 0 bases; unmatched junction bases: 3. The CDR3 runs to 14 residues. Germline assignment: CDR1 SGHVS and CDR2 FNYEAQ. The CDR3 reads CASSRTGVNTEAFF. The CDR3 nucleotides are TGTGCCAGCAGCCGGACAGGAGTGAACACTGAAGCTTTCTTT.

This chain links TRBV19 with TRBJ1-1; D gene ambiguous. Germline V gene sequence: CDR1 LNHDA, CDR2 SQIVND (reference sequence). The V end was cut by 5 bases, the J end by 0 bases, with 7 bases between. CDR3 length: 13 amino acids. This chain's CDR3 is CASSLQLNTEAFF. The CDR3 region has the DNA TGTGCCAGTAGTCTTCAGCTGAACACTGAAGCTTTCTTT.

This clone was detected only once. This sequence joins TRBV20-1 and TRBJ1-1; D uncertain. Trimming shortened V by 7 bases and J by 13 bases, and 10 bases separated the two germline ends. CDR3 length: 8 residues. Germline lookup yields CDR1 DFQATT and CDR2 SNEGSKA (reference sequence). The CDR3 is CSGQLGFF. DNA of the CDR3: TGCAGTGGTCAATTGGGTTTCTTT.

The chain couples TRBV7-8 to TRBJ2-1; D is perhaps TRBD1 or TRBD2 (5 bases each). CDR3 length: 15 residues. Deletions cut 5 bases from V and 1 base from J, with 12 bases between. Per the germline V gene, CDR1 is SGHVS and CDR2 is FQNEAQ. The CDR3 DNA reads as TGTGCCAGCAGCCCCGGGGACGTTTCCTACAATGAGCAGTTCTTC. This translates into CASSPGDVSYNEQFF.

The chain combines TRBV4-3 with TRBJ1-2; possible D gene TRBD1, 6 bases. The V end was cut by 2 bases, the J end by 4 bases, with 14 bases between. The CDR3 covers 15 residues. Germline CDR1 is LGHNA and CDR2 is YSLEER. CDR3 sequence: CASSQLSGDIYGYTF. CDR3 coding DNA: TGCGCCAGCAGCCAATTATCAGGGGACATCTATGGCTACACCTTC.

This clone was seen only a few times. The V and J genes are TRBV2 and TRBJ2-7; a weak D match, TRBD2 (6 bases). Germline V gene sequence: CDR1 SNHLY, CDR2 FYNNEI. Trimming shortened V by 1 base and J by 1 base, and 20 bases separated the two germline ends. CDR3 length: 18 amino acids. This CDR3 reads CASSEELLAGGGSYEQYF. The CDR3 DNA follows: TGTGCCAGCAGTGAAGAACTTTTGGCTGGGGGAGGATCCTACGAGCAGTACTTC. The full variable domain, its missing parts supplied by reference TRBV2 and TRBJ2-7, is EPEVTQTPSHQVTQMGQEVILRCVPISNHLYFYWYRQILGQKVEFLVSFYNNEISEKSEIFDDQFSVERPDGSNFTLKIRSTKLEDSAMYFCASSEELLAGGGSYEQYFGPGTRLTVT.